These T cell receptor beta chains were read from a single sample in a study of cytomegalovirus exposure and HLA in healthy donors. TCRdb keeps only in-frame clones here, not all; method: immunoSEQ multiplex PCR. Of 100,000 to 150,000 clones in the sample, 75% to 80% were seen once. The sample comprised PBMCs. The receptor source for this set is a male donor in good health and CMV-seronegative. The CDR3 runs from the conserved cysteine through the conserved F or W.

v_gene	j_gene	CDR3aa
TRBV19	TRBJ2-5	CASSRRQGGETQYF
TRBV9	TRBJ2-3	CASSSGTTNTDTQYF
TRBV2	TRBJ1-1	CASILDRETEAFF
TRBV16	TRBJ1-5	CASSQDQGNQPQHF
TRBV25-1	TRBJ1-4	CASSGRDSLGEKLFF
TRBV5-6	TRBJ1-2	CASSLGGGDGYTF
TRBV6-5	TRBJ1-1	CASSYQDSFEAFF
TRBV15	TRBJ1-3	CATSRDNRGLSGNTIYF
TRBV6-1	TRBJ1-2	CASSEIKVTANYGYTF
TRBV6-1	TRBJ2-2	CAGRQGANTGELFF
TRBV7-8	-	CASSAQLAGGLVYEQYF
TRBV7-2	TRBJ2-1	CASSLLLTGAYNEQFF
TRBV4-1	TRBJ1-2	CASSQGPSGGGYTF
TRBV10-2	TRBJ2-7	CASSESGGRHYEQYF
TRBV7-9	TRBJ1-2	CASSLDKNYGYTF
TRBV29-1	TRBJ2-3	CSVDTEDTQYF
TRBV4-2	TRBJ2-1	CASSQQRGSEQFF
TRBV7-2	TRBJ1-2	CASSPGTGLAYGYTF
TRBV7-9	TRBJ1-3	CASSLHPENTIYF
TRBV5-4	TRBJ2-7	CASSPRNDRGYEQYF
TRBV13	TRBJ1-2	CASSPYREVAYGYTF
TRBV4-3	TRBJ2-1	CASSLGGADEQFF
TRBV30	TRBJ1-5	CAWTGQVNQPQHF
TRBV6-5	TRBJ2-7	CASSYSIGRAEHEQYF
TRBV5-4	TRBJ2-5	CASSLAGASGETQYF
TRBV5-1	TRBJ2-1	CASSRGGGNEQFF
TRBV5-6	TRBJ2-2	CASSQGIGELFF
TRBV5-6	TRBJ2-3	CASSPRGRTDTQYF
TRBV5-1	TRBJ2-5	CASRKTGGETQYF
TRBV6-5	TRBJ2-7	CASSYGTLSSYEQYF
TRBV11-3	TRBJ2-1	CASSAAGDTYNEQFF
TRBV6-6	TRBJ1-3	CASTYSSSGNTIYF
TRBV5-1	TRBJ2-4	CASSLVGSGGAKNIQYF
TRBV9	TRBJ2-7	CASSVTGDSYEQYF
TRBV7-9	TRBJ1-2	CASSFLSDRGRGGYTF
TRBV13	TRBJ2-5	CASSPRSQETQYF
TRBV5-1	TRBJ2-6	CASSGGTGVFSGANVLTF
TRBV5-4	TRBJ2-5	CASSSQTGTRETQYF
TRBV18	TRBJ1-2	CASSPPNYGYTF
TRBV5-4	-	CASSLAQGGGEQYF
TRBV29-1	TRBJ1-1	CSVATGEGTEAFF
TRBV13	TRBJ2-7	CASSASGDLPYEQYF
TRBV27	TRBJ1-4	CASSPTGSGEKLFF
TRBV18	TRBJ2-6	CASSPGQGAQGANVLTF
TRBV5-4	TRBJ2-1	CASSLGREIANEQFF
TRBV30	TRBJ1-3	CAWSTRDRGSDTIYF
TRBV2	TRBJ1-1	CASSDSRMNTEAFF
TRBV11-2	TRBJ1-2	CASRTGSGYTF
TRBV7-2	TRBJ1-2	CASSLGQGAIYGYTF
TRBV7-6	TRBJ2-1	CASSSQGPTTEQFF
TRBV11-3	TRBJ2-1	CASSWGGTSGGSRNEQFF
TRBV9	TRBJ1-5	CASSVGGGGGPQHF
TRBV7-2	TRBJ1-4	CASSAPGQTNEKLFF
TRBV12-5	TRBJ2-2	CASGWSETGELFF
TRBV5-1	TRBJ2-7	CASRGQGIYEQYF
TRBV10-3	TRBJ2-7	CAISGTEDYEQYF
TRBV27	TRBJ2-1	CASKGAGNEQFF
TRBV15	TRBJ1-5	CATSREGAGAIYSNQPQHF
TRBV6-1	TRBJ2-2	CASDSGGAGGELFF
TRBV19	TRBJ2-7	CASSQSAARYEQYF